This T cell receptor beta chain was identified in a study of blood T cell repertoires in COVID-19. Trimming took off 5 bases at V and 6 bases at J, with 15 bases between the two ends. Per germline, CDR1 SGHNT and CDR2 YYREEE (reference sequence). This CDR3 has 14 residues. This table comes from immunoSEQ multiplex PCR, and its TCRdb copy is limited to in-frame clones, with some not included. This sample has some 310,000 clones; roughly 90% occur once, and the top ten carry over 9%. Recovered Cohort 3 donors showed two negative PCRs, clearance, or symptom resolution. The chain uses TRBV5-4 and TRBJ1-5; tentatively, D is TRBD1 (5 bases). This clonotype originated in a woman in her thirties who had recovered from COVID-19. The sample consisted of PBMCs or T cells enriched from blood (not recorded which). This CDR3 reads CASRNWGGVQPQHF. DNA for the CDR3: TGTGCCAGCAGAAATTGGGGGGGAGTTCAGCCCCAGCATTTT.